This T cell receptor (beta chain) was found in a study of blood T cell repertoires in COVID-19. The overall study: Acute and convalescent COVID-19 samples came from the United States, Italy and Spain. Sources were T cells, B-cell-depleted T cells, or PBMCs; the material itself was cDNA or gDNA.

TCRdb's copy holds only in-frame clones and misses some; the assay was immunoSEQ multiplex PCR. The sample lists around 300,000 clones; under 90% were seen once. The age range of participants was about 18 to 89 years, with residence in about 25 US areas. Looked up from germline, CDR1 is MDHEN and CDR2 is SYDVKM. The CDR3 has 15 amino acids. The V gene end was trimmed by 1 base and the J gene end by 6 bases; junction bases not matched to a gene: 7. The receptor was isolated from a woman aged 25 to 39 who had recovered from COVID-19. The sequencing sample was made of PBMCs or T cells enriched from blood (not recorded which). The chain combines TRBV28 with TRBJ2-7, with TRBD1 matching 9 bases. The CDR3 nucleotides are TGTGCCAGCAGTTTATATGGGACAGGGCCCCCCGAGCAGTACTTC. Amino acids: CASSLYGTGPPEQYF.